This T cell receptor (beta chain) was retrieved from a study of blood T cells in healthy people across ages. PCR was performed a second time for 7 to 11 cycles using a sample-barcoded 5' primer and a J-beta primer mix. TCRdb re-called the 5' RACE reads through MiXCR, storing one row per CDR3 protein. The sample lists hundreds of thousands of distinct CDR3 sequences; about 20% were seen once. The J segment lost 2 bases and the V segment lost 4 bases, leaving 3 bases of the junction unmatched. This CDR3 comprises 14 residues. Germline CDR1 and CDR2: ENHRY and SYGVKD. This clonotype was obtained from a man aged 65 to 85 in good health. J is TRBJ1-2 and V is TRBV10-3, with TRBD1 identical over 8 bases. Sequenced sample: blood. CDR3 in amino acids: CAISAQGANYGYTF. The CDR3 nucleotides read TGTGCCATCAGTGCGCAGGGGGCAAACTATGGCTACACCTTC.